These 14 T cell receptor beta chains were sequenced from one sample in a study of T-cell reconstitution after alpha-beta-depleted transplantation in children. Preparation of the TCRbeta library used unique molecular identifiers. TCRdb reprocessed the PCR reads via MiXCR and lists one record per CDR3 protein. The table records approximately 230,000 distinct CDR3 sequences, about 24% of them present only once. Sample: PBMCs, mostly from graft donor cells, taken 360 days after TCRalphabeta/CD19-depleted stem cell transplant. All receptors derive from a female patient aged 2 to 10 who had a stem cell transplant for congenital amegakaryocytic thrombocytopenia, so the T cells may come from the graft donor.

The V call is TRBV11-2, the J call TRBJ2-3, with TRBD2 as a possible D gene (5 bases). The CDR3 covers 15 residues. Germline-derived CDR1 and CDR2 are SGHAT and FQNNGV. The V end was cut by 1 base, the J end by 1 base, with 9 bases between. In DNA, the CDR3 is TGTGCCAGCAGCTTAGGAGAGGGCCGCACAGATACGCAGTATTTT. This codes for CASSLGEGRTDTQYF.

The chain couples TRBV30 to TRBJ1-1; 10 bases map to TRBD1. The V gene end was trimmed by 5 bases and the J gene end by 0 bases; junction bases not matched to a gene: 0. The CDR3 consists of 13 residues. Per germline, CDR1 GTSNPN and CDR2 SVGIG (reference sequence). DNA of the CDR3: TGTGCCTGGGGACAGGGGGTGAACACTGAAGCTTTCTTT. Protein: CAWGQGVNTEAFF.

This chain links TRBV7-2 with TRBJ1-4; TRBD1 matches at 7 bases. The CDR3 is 15 residues long. Trimming cost V 0 bases and J 8 bases; bases outside gene matches: 6. Germline CDR1 reads SGHTA; CDR2 reads FQGNSA. This CDR3 reads CASSLAGRQGEKLFF. The CDR3 coding sequence is TGTGCCAGCAGCTTAGCTGGGAGACAGGGAGAAAAACTGTTTTTT.

The rearrangement joins TRBV5-1 to TRBJ2-3; D may correspond to TRBD1 or TRBD2 (5 bases each). The CDR3 is 15 residues long. Germline CDR1 SGHRS, CDR2 YFSETQ. The V end lost 5 bases, the J end lost 0 bases, and 13 bases lay between the germline ends. The CDR3 sequence: CASRYGTGSTDTQYF. The CDR3 coding sequence is TGCGCCAGCAGATACGGGACGGGGAGCACAGATACGCAGTATTTT.

This chain connects TRBV18 to TRBJ1-1, with unresolved D. The CDR3 loop spans 13 amino acids. V was cut by 3 bases and J by 3 bases, with 8 bases left in between. CDR1 and CDR2 (germline): KGHSH, LQKENI. CDR3 DNA sequence: TGTGCCAGCTCACCGTCGCAAGACACTGAAGCTTTCTTT. Translation: CASSPSQDTEAFF.

This clonotype was seen only a few times. The chain has TRBV20-1 and TRBJ2-7, with TRBD2 matching over 8 bases. Germline CDR1 DFQATT, CDR2 SNEGSKA (reference sequence). This CDR3 has 14 amino acids. Trimming took 4 bases from V and 0 from J; bases not matched to a gene: 5. CDR3 sequence reads: CSAITSGVSYEQYF. The CDR3 DNA reads as TGCAGTGCTATCACTAGCGGCGTCTCCTACGAGCAGTACTTC.

Ten or more counts support this clonotype. The chain recombines TRBV29-1 with TRBJ2-2; 7 positions match TRBD1. The germline V gene encodes CDR1 SQVTM and CDR2 ANQGSEA. This CDR3 is 13 amino acids long. Trimming took 4 bases from V and 3 from J; bases not matched to a gene: 2. The CDR3 bases are TGCAGCGTTGGACAGGGTTACACCGGGGAGCTGTTTTTT. This encodes CSVGQGYTGELFF.

This chain links TRBV10-2 with TRBJ2-2; D is unresolved. CDR1 WSHSY and CDR2 SAAADI come from the germline V gene. The V end lost 8 bases, the J end lost 4 bases, and 5 bases lay between the germline ends. This CDR3 is 11 amino acids long. The CDR3 DNA follows: TGCGCCAGCCTCGGCACCGGGGAGCTGTTTTTT. Translated: CASLGTGELFF.

There are many counts of this clonotype. This chain uses TRBV29-1 with TRBJ1-1; no firm D call. V lost 4 bases and J lost 1, with 13 bases in between. Germline assignment: CDR1 SQVTM and CDR2 ANQGSEA. The CDR3 runs to 14 residues. Written as DNA, the CDR3 is TGCAGCGTTGGGCAGGACGCGAGGAACACTGAAGCTTTCTTT. This sequence encodes CSVGQDARNTEAFF.

This clonotype appeared a single time. V usage is TRBV12-3 or TRBV12-4 and J usage is TRBJ1-5; D not resolved. The CDR3 is 14 amino acids. V was pared by 0 bases and J by 3 bases, with 6 bases between. In nucleotides, the CDR3 is TGTGCCAGCAGTTTAGCAGGGATCAATCAGCCCCAGCATTTT. Its translation is CASSLAGINQPQHF.

This clonotype was seen a handful of times. The gene calls are TRBV7-9 and TRBJ2-7; possible D gene TRBD2, 5 bases. Germline loops: CDR1 SEHNR, CDR2 FQNEAQ (reference sequence). The germline V and J ends were trimmed by 0 bases and 6 bases, with 6 bases remaining between them. The CDR3 spans 12 residues. The CDR3 spells CASSLAGSEQYF. CDR3 in DNA: TGTGCCAGCAGCTTAGCTGGGAGCGAGCAGTACTTC. The variable domain in full, with the rest retrieved from reference TRBV7-9 and TRBJ2-7, is DTGVSQNPRHKITKRGQNVTFRCDPISEHNRLYWYRQTLGQGPEFLTYFQNEAQLEKSRLLSDRFSAERPKGSFSTLEIQRTEQGDSAMYLCASSLAGSEQYFGPGTRLTVT.

CDR3 nucleotides: TGCGCCAGCAGCTTGCCTAGCGGGGGTTTGACAGATACGCAGTATTTT. It specifies CASSLPSGGLTDTQYF. The chain combines TRBV5-1 with TRBJ2-3; TRBD2 agrees at 10 bases. The CDR3 consists of 16 residues. Losses at the gene ends were 1 base for V and 3 bases for J; bases not matched to a gene: 5. The germline V gene has CDR1 SGHRS and CDR2 YFSETQ.

The rearrangement uses TRBV12-3 or TRBV12-4 and TRBJ1-2; the D is unclear. The length of the CDR3 is 15 residues. V shed 3 bases and J shed 2 bases, with 13 bases lying between them. The CDR3 is CASSLDSLWNYGYTF. The CDR3 nucleotides are TGTGCCAGCAGTTTGGACTCCTTATGGAACTATGGCTACACCTTC.

V gene TRBV20-1 combines with J gene TRBJ1-1, with D perhaps TRBD1 (5 bases). Germline V gene sequence: CDR1 DFQATT, CDR2 SNEGSKA (reference sequence). CDR3 length equals 12 residues. Trimming removed 5 bases at V and 1 base at J, with 8 bases between. This CDR3 is CSAGTGNTEAFF. The CDR3 DNA sequence: TGCAGTGCTGGTACAGGGAACACTGAAGCTTTCTTT.